This T cell receptor (beta chain) was identified during a study of T cell responses to AZD1222 COVID-19 vaccine (dated by TCRdb to the early 2020s). Turning to the overall study: AZD1222 recipients given second doses at about 4 weeks or at about 12 weeks were pooled, since spike-specific TCR depth and breadth were not found to differ between the two schedules. A total of more than 230 trial participants underwent TCR sequencing, of whom 207 had received two doses of AZD1222 and some 25 had received two doses of the MenACWY control vaccine. Trial participants were enrolled by age into subgroups of 18-55, 56-69 and 70-plus years, and around 140, 26 and 57 TCR-sequenced participants, respectively, were included in these subgroups.

To note about this clone: The target of this receptor is not known. Base qualities are not recorded, but no much larger clone differs from it by a single base.

V sheds 0 bases and J sheds 2 bases, leaving 11 bases between their ends. The germline V gene sets CDR1 to SGDLS and CDR2 to YYNGEE. The CDR3 numbers 15 residues from cysteine through phenylalanine. Here the CDR3 DNA is all that survives: 45 bases in frame from base 1. The CDR3 regions of human TCRbeta chains were subjected to immunosequencing. The authors' pipeline ran thus. Repertoire TCRs were matched against a reference library of SARS-CoV-2-specific TCRs generated with the MIRA antigen-specificity platform. Breadth meant the fraction of unique TCRs that were SARS-CoV-2-associated, whereas depth meant the fraction of total T cells that were SARS-CoV-2-associated. Using the MIRA data, every spike-specific TCR was mapped to the spike region that the TCR reacted to and assigned to either a CD4 or a CD8 class. Log10-transformed breadth and depth values were compared by one-way ANOVA with Sidak's multiple comparisons tests. What TCRdb holds here is the immuneACCESS table cut down to in-frame rearrangements. Part of the clones is not present; checked against another copy, under half of the missing clones reflect an unresolved V gene, and the others are unexplained. D and trimming were read from the DNA, whereas the V and J calls and clone size are those reported in that table. Within this sample are fewer than 200,000 clones, with 91% of them counted one time only. The top ten clonotypes cover 1.5% to 2% of the sample.

Read against the paper, the sample's time point label means: baseline before first vaccination. Vaccinee samples came from UK trials COV001 and COV002, including a single-blind randomized controlled phase 2/3 trial of AZD1222 (ChAdOx1 nCoV-19) in healthy adults. For TCRbeta chain sequencing, PBMC samples were collected from trial participants at day 0 and at day 28 after the second dose. Study-wide conclusions, independent of this receptor: Vaccine-associated CD4 TCRs spanned the whole spike protein, with dominant responses in regions 160-218 and 743-854. Conclusions about previously exposed vaccinees are limited because only six or seven AZD1222 recipients were SARS-CoV-2 seropositive at baseline. After two AZD1222 doses, spike-specific TCR breadth and depth were significantly higher than at day 0 and than in MenACWY recipients. Reportedly, almost half of the unique spike-specific TCRs recognized epitopes lying outside the regions that are mutated in the B.1.351 and B.1.1.7 variants. Most participants were white British and females outnumbered males, and the authors suggested that clonal diversity may have been underestimated. The 56-69-year group was small, and its depth increase did not reach significance, likely because of low power. Because no samples from the day 14 peak response were available, repertoires could be characterized only after the peak T cell response.

The sequences come from peripheral blood, collected on day 0 of AZD1222 vaccination. The TCR was taken from an adult in good health. The chain is made from TRBV9 and TRBJ1-2; the D gene assignment is ambiguous. The CDR3 in this case is CASSVAEGSNYGYTF. In nucleotide form, the sequence is TGTGCCAGCAGCGTAGCTGAGGGATCCAACTATGGCTACACCTTC.